The 10 T cell receptor beta chains below were found in one sample sequenced in a study of Graves' ophthalmopathy and Graves' hyperthyroidism. The study amplified TCR beta CDR3 regions using RNA transcripts. The first-round RT-PCR employed HTBI primers together with the Qiagen OneStep RT-PCR kit. A multiplex PCR was then performed as the second round. A single record per CDR3 protein comes from TCRdb applying MiXCR to the multiplex PCR reads. The data contain some 150,000 distinct CDR3 sequences, around 39% of them seen just once; the ten biggest clones take up roughly 8.9%. The sample consisted of peripheral blood. These receptor sequences come from a man between 25 and 39 years old with Graves' ophthalmopathy.

This clonotype has ten or more counts. V and J are TRBV30 and TRBJ1-6, with TRBD1 matching 8 bases. Germline V gene sequence: CDR1 GTSNPN, CDR2 SVGIG (reference sequence). J lost 9 bases, V lost 3 bases, and 7 bases had no gene match. The CDR3 covers 14 residues. Written as DNA, the CDR3 is TGTGCCTGGAGCCGGGACAGGATAGGTTCACCCCTCCACTTT. It yields the protein CAWSRDRIGSPLHF.

Many counts were recorded for this clonotype. This chain joins TRBV12-3 or TRBV12-4 and TRBJ2-6; no clear D gene. This CDR3 has 15 amino acids. Trimming stripped 3 bases from V and 4 bases from J, with 10 bases between. CDR3 in DNA: TGTGCCAGCAGTTTTGGAACACCGGGGGCCAACGTCCTGACTTTC. Translated: CASSFGTPGANVLTF.

The CDR3 spells CASTGTASSVYGYTF. The CDR3 DNA is TGTGCCAGCACCGGGACAGCATCTTCTGTCTATGGCTACACCTTC. The rearrangement uses TRBV6-1 and TRBJ1-2; 7 bases fit TRBD1. This CDR3 has 15 residues. Germline CDR1 MNHNS, CDR2 SASEGT. J gave up 4 bases and V 7 bases, and 12 bases lay outside the gene matches.

This clonotype was found many times. The chain has TRBV20-1 and TRBJ2-7, with 10 bases that match TRBD1. In germline, CDR1 is DFQATT, CDR2 SNEGSKA (reference sequence). The ends lost 3 bases at V and 6 bases at J; junction bases unmatched: 26. The CDR3 is made up of 20 amino acids. The chain's CDR3 is CSARKAGTGAVRVIWGEQYF. As DNA, the CDR3 is TGCAGTGCTAGGAAAGCCGGGACAGGGGCAGTCCGTGTCATTTGGGGCGAGCAGTACTTC.

This clonotype came up many times. The chain carries TRBV12-3 or TRBV12-4 and TRBJ2-7, with D possibly being TRBD2 (6 bases). The V and J ends lost 3 bases and 0 bases respectively, with 12 bases between them. The CDR3 extends over 15 amino acids. The CDR3 reads CASSLEGGLSYEQYF. CDR3 coding DNA: TGTGCCAGCAGTTTGGAGGGAGGCCTCTCCTACGAGCAGTACTTC.

This clonotype was seen many times. The chain has TRBV20-1 and TRBJ1-1, with D unresolved. Germline CDR1 reads DFQATT; CDR2 reads SNEGSKA (reference sequence). V dropped 6 bases and J dropped 3 bases, with 17 bases sitting between them. CDR3 size: 14 residues. CDR3 residues: CSAYQGRSDTEAFF. The CDR3 region has the DNA TGCAGTGCGTACCAAGGACGGAGTGACACTGAAGCTTTCTTT.

The chain links TRBV2 to TRBJ2-5; 7 nucleotides match TRBD2. This CDR3 has 18 residues. Trimming removed 6 bases from V and 2 bases from J; junction bases left unmatched: 18. Germline values: CDR1 SNHLY, CDR2 FYNNEI. This CDR3 reads CASSLGGASYTRQETQYF. The CDR3 region has the DNA TGTGCCAGCAGCCTGGGAGGGGCATCATATACACGACAAGAGACCCAGTACTTC.

The sample holds many counts of this clonotype. The chain uses TRBV7-2 and TRBJ2-7; D remains unclear. This CDR3 contains 11 residues. Germline-derived CDR1 and CDR2 are SGHTA and FQGNSA. Trimming left V 7 bases short and J 5 bases short, with 9 bases between. For the CDR3, the DNA is TGTGCCAGCAACAACCAGAACGAGCAGTACTTC. Its translation: CASNNQNEQYF.

The chain links TRBV20-1 to TRBJ1-1; a possible D gene is TRBD1 (5 bases). The V end lost 3 bases, the J end lost 4 bases, and 12 bases lay between the germline ends. The length of the CDR3 is 13 residues. CDR1 is DFQATT and CDR2 is SNEGSKA in the germline V gene (reference sequence). The CDR3 spells CSARAGWSTEAFF. CDR3 sequence (DNA): TGCAGTGCTAGGGCAGGGTGGTCCACTGAAGCTTTCTTT.

This chain uses TRBV6-2 or TRBV6-3 with TRBJ1-5; 11 positions agree with TRBD1. Germline-derived CDR1 and CDR2 are MNHEY and SVGEGT. The CDR3 has 19 residues. Trimming cost V 0 bases and J 2 bases; bases outside gene matches: 9. CDR3 nucleotide sequence: TGTGCCAGCAGTTACTCTTCGGACAGGGGGCGCTCGGGCAATCAGCCCCAGCATTTT. Residues: CASSYSSDRGRSGNQPQHF.